One and the same sample provided the 17 T cell receptor beta chains below, sequenced in a study of OX40 agonist ivuxolimab in advanced cancers. The data were produced by immunoSEQ multiplex PCR, yet TCRdb's version contains in-frame clones alone and is incomplete. The sample has about 18,000 clones, 80% seen once; the top ten hold 20% to 30%. The sample was CD4+ or CD8+ T cells sorted from blood, taken in a trial of the OX40 agonist ivuxolimab. Every receptor here comes from an adult with an advanced solid tumor such as melanoma, head and neck, liver or kidney cancer.

The chain uses TRBV10-2 and TRBJ2-5; TRBD1 agrees at 8 bases. After removal of 3 bases from V and 7 bases from J, the junction contained 7 bases not matched to a gene. Germline V lookup: CDR1 WSHSY, CDR2 SAAADI. This CDR3 comprises 14 residues. The CDR3 is CASSELTGDGTQYF. In DNA form, the CDR3 reads TGCGCCAGCAGTGAATTGACAGGGGATGGGACCCAGTACTTC.

The V gene is TRBV5-8, the J gene TRBJ2-3; 8 bases match TRBD1. The V gene end was trimmed by 3 bases and the J gene end by 3 bases; junction bases not matched to a gene: 3. Germline loops: CDR1 SGHTS, CDR2 YDEGEE. The CDR3 has 14 amino acids. Here the CDR3 DNA reads TGTGCCAGCAGCTCTGGACAGGGTACAGATACGCAGTATTTT. It yields the protein CASSSGQGTDTQYF.

This rearrangement joins TRBV11-2 to TRBJ2-7, with 9 bases matching TRBD1. Trimming removed 3 bases from V and 4 bases from J; junction bases left unmatched: 7. The CDR3 contains 15 residues. The germline gives CDR1 SGHAT, CDR2 FQNNGV. DNA for the CDR3: TGTGCCAGCAGCTTGGAGGGTGGGACAGGGTACGAGCAGTACTTC. The encoded protein is CASSLEGGTGYEQYF.

V usage is TRBV27 and J usage is TRBJ2-3, with D hard to call. Germline V gene lookup returns CDR1 MNHEY and CDR2 SMNVEV (reference sequence). V was trimmed by 5 bases and J by 3 bases, leaving 12 bases between them. CDR3 length: 14 residues. The CDR3 sequence is CASSGGQTTDTQYF. The DNA of the CDR3 is TGTGCCAGCAGTGGTGGGCAGACAACAGATACGCAGTATTTT.

The rearrangement uses TRBV5-6 and TRBJ2-7; no firm D call. CDR3 length: 11 amino acids. Germline CDR1 is SGHDT and CDR2 is YYEEEE. V was clipped by 3 bases and J by 5 bases, with 6 bases between them. The DNA for the CDR3 is TGTGCCAGCAGCTCGTGGGACGAGCAGTACTTC. This translates into CASSSWDEQYF. The full variable domain, completed using reference TRBV5-6 and TRBJ2-7, is DAGVTQSPTHLIKTRGQQVTLRCSPKSGHDTVSWYQQALGQGPQFIFQYYEEEERQRGNFPDRFSGHQFPNYSSELNVNALLLGDSALYLCASSSWDEQYFGPGTRLTVT.

The chain couples TRBV5-6 to TRBJ2-3; TRBD1 might be the D (5 bases). V lost 0 bases, J lost 6 bases, and 17 bases lay in between. The CDR3 is made up of 16 amino acids. The germline V gene encodes CDR1 SGHDT and CDR2 YYEEEE. CDR3 protein: CASSLAAGISGDTQYF. The CDR3 region has the DNA TGTGCCAGCAGCTTGGCCGCAGGGATTTCAGGGGATACGCAGTATTTT.

As to this clone: Other DNA sequences in this specimen translate into the identical CDR3. This chain links TRBV7-3 with TRBJ1-1; possible D gene TRBD1, 5 bases. Germline V gene sequence: CDR1 SGHTA, CDR2 FQGTGA. V lost 3 bases, J lost 3 bases, and 8 bases lay in between. This CDR3 region has 13 residues. The DNA of the CDR3 is TGTGCCAGCAGCTTTGGAGGGGACACTGAAGCTTTCTTT. Translating it yields CASSFGGDTEAFF.

The rearrangement uses TRBV7-9 and TRBJ1-2; 7 bases are shared with TRBD1. Per the germline V gene, CDR1 is SEHNR and CDR2 is FQNEAQ (reference sequence). V gave up 5 bases and J gave up 0 bases; unmatched junction bases: 6. The CDR3 covers 15 residues. CDR3 region: CASSPPGQPNYGYTF. CDR3 DNA: TGTGCCAGCAGCCCCCCGGGACAGCCTAACTATGGCTACACCTTC.

This rearrangement joins TRBV27 to TRBJ1-1, with D uncertain. The CDR3 runs to 12 residues. V was trimmed by 4 bases and J by 7 bases, leaving 10 bases between them. Germline CDR1 is MNHEY and CDR2 is SMNVEV (reference sequence). The CDR3 is CASSYASGEAFF. DNA for the CDR3: TGTGCCAGCAGTTACGCCTCGGGTGAAGCTTTCTTT.

The genes are TRBV6-5 and TRBJ1-2; D is undetermined. Trimming removed 2 bases from V and 3 bases from J, with 7 bases in between. Looked up from germline, CDR1 is MNHEY and CDR2 is SVGAGI. The CDR3 is 13 residues long. The CDR3 loop is CASSYTGDYGYTF. CDR3 coding DNA: TGTGCCAGCAGTTACACCGGGGACTATGGCTACACCTTC.

This rearrangement joins TRBV6-5 to TRBJ2-3; TRBD2 agrees at 7 bases. The CDR3 consists of 13 residues. Losses at the gene ends were 8 bases for V and 2 bases for J; bases not matched to a gene: 4. CDR1 is MNHEY and CDR2 is SVGAGI in the germline V gene. The CDR3: CASSSGFTDTQYF. In nucleotides, the CDR3 is TGTGCCAGCTCTAGCGGCTTCACAGATACGCAGTATTTT.

The chain has TRBV5-1 and TRBJ1-1; 7 nucleotides line up with TRBD1. The germline V gene encodes CDR1 SGHRS and CDR2 YFSETQ. The CDR3 contains 15 residues. J gave up 1 base and V 3 bases, and 6 bases lay outside the gene matches. The CDR3 sequence is CASSYTGTANTEAFF. Written as DNA, the CDR3 is TGCGCCAGCAGCTATACCGGGACAGCGAACACTGAAGCTTTCTTT. The full variable domain, in which reference TRBV5-1 and TRBJ1-1 provide the parts outside the CDR3, is KAGVTQTPRYLIKTRGQQVTLSCSPISGHRSVSWYQQTPGQGLQFLFEYFSETQRNKGNFPGRFSGRQFSNSRSEMNVSTLELGDSALYLCASSYTGTANTEAFFGQGTRLTVV.

The chain couples TRBV4-1 to TRBJ2-3, with TRBD2 identical over 11 bases. Losses at the gene ends were 0 bases for V and 2 bases for J; bases not matched to a gene: 7. The CDR3 consists of 18 residues. The germline V gene encodes CDR1 MGHRA and CDR2 YSYEKL. CDR3 protein: CASSQEPPLAGVTDTQYF. CDR3 DNA sequence: TGCGCCAGCAGCCAAGAACCCCCACTAGCGGGGGTCACAGATACGCAGTATTTT.

The chain uses TRBV6-5 and TRBJ1-1, with D unclear. In germline, CDR1 is MNHEY, CDR2 SVGAGI. V shed 3 bases and J shed 6 bases, with 14 bases lying between them. The CDR3 has 14 residues. CDR3 in DNA: TGTGCCAGCAGTTATTACCCGGGAAAGCCTGAAGCTTTCTTT. Translation: CASSYYPGKPEAFF.

The chain recombines TRBV27 with TRBJ1-5; TRBD1 agrees at 9 bases. The CDR3 spans 14 residues. V lost 6 bases to trimming and J lost 6 bases; unmatched junction nucleotides: 6. Germline V CDR1 and CDR2: MNHEY, SMNVEV (reference sequence). The CDR3 here is CASSQQGASQPQHF. The CDR3 DNA is TGTGCCAGCAGCCAACAGGGGGCGAGTCAGCCCCAGCATTTT.

The chain carries TRBV21-1 and TRBJ1-1; TRBD1 is the table's D call and was not checked against the DNA. TRBV21-1 is a documented pseudogene. The CDR3 consists of 17 residues. CDR3 protein: CASSKAPTGQGGAEAFF. CDR3 sequence (DNA): TGTGCCAGCAGCAAAGCGCCGACGGGACAGGGGGGCGCTGAAGCTTTCTTT.

The V call is TRBV7-9, the J call TRBJ2-7; perhaps D is TRBD1 or TRBD2 (6 bases each). The J call may not be correct, given that the DNA end is closer to TRBJ2-1. The CDR3 is 15 amino acids. Germline CDR1 and CDR2: SEHNR and FQNEAQ (reference sequence). The CDR3: CASSSGEAGYNEQFF. CDR3 DNA: TGTGCCAGCAGCTCAGGGGAGGCGGGGTACAATGAGCAGTTCTTC.